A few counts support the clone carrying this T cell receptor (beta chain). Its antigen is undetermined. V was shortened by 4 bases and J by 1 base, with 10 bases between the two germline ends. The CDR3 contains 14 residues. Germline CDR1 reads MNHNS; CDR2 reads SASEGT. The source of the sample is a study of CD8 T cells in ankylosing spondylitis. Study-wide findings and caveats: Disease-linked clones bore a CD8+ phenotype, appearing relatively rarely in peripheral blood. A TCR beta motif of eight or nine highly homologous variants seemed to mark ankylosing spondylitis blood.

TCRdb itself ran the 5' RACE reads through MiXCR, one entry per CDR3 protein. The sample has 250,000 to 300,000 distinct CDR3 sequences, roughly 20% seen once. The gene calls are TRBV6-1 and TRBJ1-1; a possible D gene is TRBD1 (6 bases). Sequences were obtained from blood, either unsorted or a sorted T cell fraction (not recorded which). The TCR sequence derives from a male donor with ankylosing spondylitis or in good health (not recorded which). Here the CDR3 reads CASSVRGANTEAFF. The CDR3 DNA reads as TGTGCCAGCAGTGTAAGGGGGGCGAACACTGAAGCTTTCTTT.